The sequence of this T cell receptor (beta chain) was determined in a study of T cell clonotyping in hematopoietic cell transplantation. For this clone: Its antigen is undetermined.

Findings and limits, study-wide: Pathologically expanded recipient clonotypes increased progressively from day 30 to day 180 as diversity fell.

The CDR3 length is 13 residues. Trimming pared 6 bases from V and 1 base from J, leaving 10 bases between. TCRdb keeps only in-frame clones here, not all; method: immunoSEQ multiplex PCR. The table lists thousands of clones, about 90% of them singletons, with around 26% in the top ten. Time point reported: recipient sample about 28 days before transplant, after cytoreduction. The sample here was peripheral blood mononuclear cells, taken before stem cell transplant. This sequence originates from a woman aged 60 to 75 with acute myeloid leukemia. Some clones in this sample may be carry-over from other donors' samples. The gene calls are TRBV23-1 and TRBJ2-7, with D perhaps TRBD1 (5 bases). TRBV23-1 carries the ORF label, with uncertain function. The CDR3 region has the DNA TGCGCCAGCAGAAAGGGGCAGTCCTACGAGCAGTACGTC. This sequence encodes CASRKGQSYEQYV.